This T cell receptor (beta chain) was profiled in a study of response to subunit inactivated influenza vaccine. TCRdb analysed the RT-PCR reads with MiXCR anew, one entry per CDR3 protein. The table has hundreds of thousands of distinct CDR3 sequences, around 8% seen once; the top ten hold 10% to 15%. The CDR3 is 16 amino acids. V was cut by 8 bases and J by 0 bases, with 20 bases left in between. The germline V gene encodes CDR1 MDHEN and CDR2 SYDVKM. Concerning this clonotype itself: Its target is unknown.

Study-level findings and limits: A suggestion made by the authors is that each seasonal influenza vaccination recruits few new T cells.

This TCR derives from a man between 50 and 70 years old who received an inactivated influenza vaccine. The V call is TRBV28, the J call TRBJ2-7; perhaps TRBD1 as D (5 bases). The material was PBMCs from blood, obtained less than 30 months after vaccination. CDR3 DNA: TGTGCCAGCTACCCCGGCCACAGGATTAGCTCCTACGAGCAGTACTTC. Protein: CASYPGHRISSYEQYF.